Detailed here is one TCR beta chain. V lost 0 bases and J 11 bases, leaving 13 bases between the germline ends. Per the germline V gene, CDR1 is MNHEY and CDR2 is SVGAGI. The CDR3 consists of 13 residues. It was during active infection that Seattle patients were enrolled and then longitudinally followed. The entry originates in a study of blood T cell repertoires in COVID-19. Looking at the study overall: Nucleic acid was either cDNA or gDNA, and it came from T cells, B-cell-depleted T cells, or PBMCs.

Authors' analysis steps: Reference gene primer amplification yielded estimated nucleated cell counts. The method was immunoSEQ multiplex PCR; TCRdb's version includes in-frame clones alone and lacks a portion of them. V and J calls and clone size are as listed in that table; D and trimming were resolved from the DNA. Of about 150,000 clones listed, around 85% were seen once; the top ten hold roughly 0.62%. The chain uses TRBV6-5 and TRBJ1-1; D unclear. The receptor was isolated from a man aged 55 to 70 with COVID-19, enrolled during active disease. Input material: peripheral blood. The CDR3 reads CASSYSRNYHAFF. The CDR3 DNA is TGTGCCAGCAGTTACTCGAGAAACTACCACGCTTTCTTT.